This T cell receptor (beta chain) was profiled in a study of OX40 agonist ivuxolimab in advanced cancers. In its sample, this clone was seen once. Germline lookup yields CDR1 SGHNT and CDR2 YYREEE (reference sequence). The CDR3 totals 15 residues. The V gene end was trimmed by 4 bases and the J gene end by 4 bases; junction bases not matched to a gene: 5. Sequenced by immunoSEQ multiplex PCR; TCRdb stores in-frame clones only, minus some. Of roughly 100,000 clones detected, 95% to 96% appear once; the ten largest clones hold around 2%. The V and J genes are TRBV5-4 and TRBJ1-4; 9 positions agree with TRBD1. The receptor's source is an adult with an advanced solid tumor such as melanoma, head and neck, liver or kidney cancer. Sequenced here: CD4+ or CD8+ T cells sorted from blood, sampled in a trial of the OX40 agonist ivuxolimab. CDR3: CASSLTGGDNEKLFF. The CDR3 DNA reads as TGTGCCAGCAGCCTCACAGGGGGCGATAATGAAAAACTGTTTTTT.